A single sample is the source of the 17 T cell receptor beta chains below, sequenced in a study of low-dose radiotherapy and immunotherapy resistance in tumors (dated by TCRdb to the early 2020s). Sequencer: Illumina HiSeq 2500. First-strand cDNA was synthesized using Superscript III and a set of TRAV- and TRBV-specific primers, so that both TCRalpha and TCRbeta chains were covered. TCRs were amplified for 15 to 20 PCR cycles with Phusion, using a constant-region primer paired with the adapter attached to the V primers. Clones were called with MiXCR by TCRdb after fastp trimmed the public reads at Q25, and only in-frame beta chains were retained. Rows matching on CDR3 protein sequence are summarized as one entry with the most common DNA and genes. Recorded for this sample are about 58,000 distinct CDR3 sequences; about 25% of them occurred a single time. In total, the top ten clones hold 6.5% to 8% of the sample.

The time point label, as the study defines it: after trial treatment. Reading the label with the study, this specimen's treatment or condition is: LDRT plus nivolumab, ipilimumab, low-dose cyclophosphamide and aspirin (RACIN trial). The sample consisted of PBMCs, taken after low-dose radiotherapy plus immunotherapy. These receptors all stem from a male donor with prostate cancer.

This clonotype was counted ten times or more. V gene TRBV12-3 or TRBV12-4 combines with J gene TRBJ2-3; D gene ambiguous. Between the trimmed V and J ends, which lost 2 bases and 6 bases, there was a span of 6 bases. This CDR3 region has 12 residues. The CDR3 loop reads CASSLFSDTQYF. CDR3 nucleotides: TGTGCCAGCAGTTTATTCAGCGATACGCAGTATTTT.

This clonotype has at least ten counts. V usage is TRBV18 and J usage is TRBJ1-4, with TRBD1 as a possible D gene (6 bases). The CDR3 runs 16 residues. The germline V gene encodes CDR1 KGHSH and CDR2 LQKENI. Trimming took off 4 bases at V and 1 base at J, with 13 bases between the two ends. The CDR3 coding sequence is TGTGCCAGCTCACGGACACAGGGCCGAACTAATGAAAAACTGTTTTTT. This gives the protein CASSRTQGRTNEKLFF.

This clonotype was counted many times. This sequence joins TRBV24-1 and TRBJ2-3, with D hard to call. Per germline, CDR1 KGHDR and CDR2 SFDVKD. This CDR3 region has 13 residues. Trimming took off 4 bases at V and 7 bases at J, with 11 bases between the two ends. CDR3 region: CATSDPSRYTQYF. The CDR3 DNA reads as TGTGCCACCAGTGACCCTTCACGTTATACGCAGTATTTT.

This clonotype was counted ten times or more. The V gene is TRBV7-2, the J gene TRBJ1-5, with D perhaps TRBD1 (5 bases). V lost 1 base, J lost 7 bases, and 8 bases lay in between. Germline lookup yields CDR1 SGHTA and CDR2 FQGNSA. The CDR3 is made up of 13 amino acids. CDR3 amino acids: CASSLGQYQPQHF. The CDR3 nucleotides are TGTGCCAGCAGCTTAGGACAGTACCAGCCCCAGCATTTT.

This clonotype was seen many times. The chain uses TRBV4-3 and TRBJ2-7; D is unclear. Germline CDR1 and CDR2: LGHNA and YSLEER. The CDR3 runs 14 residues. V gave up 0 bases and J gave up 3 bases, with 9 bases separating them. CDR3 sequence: CASSQENHFYEQYF. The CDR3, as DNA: TGCGCCAGCAGCCAAGAGAATCATTTCTACGAGCAGTACTTC.

The CDR3 DNA sequence: TGCAGTGCTAGAGATGGAGGTACGGTATCGGATACGCAGTATTTT. It encodes CSARDGGTVSDTQYF. The chain links TRBV20-1 to TRBJ2-3; tentatively, D is TRBD2 (5 bases). V was cut by 0 bases and J by 6 bases, with 16 bases left in between. The CDR3 length is 15 residues. Germline-derived CDR1 and CDR2 are DFQATT and SNEGSKA (reference sequence).

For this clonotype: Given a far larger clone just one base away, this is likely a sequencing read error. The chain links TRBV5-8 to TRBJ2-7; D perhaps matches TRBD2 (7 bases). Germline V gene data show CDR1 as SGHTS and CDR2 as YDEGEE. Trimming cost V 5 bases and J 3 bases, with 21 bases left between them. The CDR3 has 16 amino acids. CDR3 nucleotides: TGTGCCAGCAGTCCGGGGGCGCTAGCGGCTTTCTACGAGCAGTACTTC. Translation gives CASSPGALAAFYEQYF. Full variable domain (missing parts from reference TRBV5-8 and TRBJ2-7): EAGVTQSPTHLIKTRGQQATLRCSPISGHTSVYWYQQALGLGLQFLLWYDEGEERNRGNFPPRFSGRQFPNYSSELNVNALELEDSALYLCASSPGALAAFYEQYFGPGTRLTVT.

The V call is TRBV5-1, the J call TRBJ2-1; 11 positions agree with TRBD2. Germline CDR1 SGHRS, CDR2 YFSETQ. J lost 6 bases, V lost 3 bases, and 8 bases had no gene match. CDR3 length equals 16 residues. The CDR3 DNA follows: TGCGCCAGCAGCTCAAAGACTAGCGGGATACCCAATGAGCAGTTCTTC. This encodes CASSSKTSGIPNEQFF.

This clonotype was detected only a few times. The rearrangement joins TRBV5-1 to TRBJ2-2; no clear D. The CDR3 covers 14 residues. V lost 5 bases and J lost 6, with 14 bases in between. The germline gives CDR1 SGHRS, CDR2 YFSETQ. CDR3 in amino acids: CASRSAEVPGELFF. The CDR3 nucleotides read TGCGCCAGCAGGTCGGCCGAGGTACCCGGGGAGCTGTTTTTT. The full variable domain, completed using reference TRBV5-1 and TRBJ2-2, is KAGVTQTPRYLIKTRGQQVTLSCSPISGHRSVSWYQQTPGQGLQFLFEYFSETQRNKGNFPGRFSGRQFSNSRSEMNVSTLELGDSALYLCASRSAEVPGELFFGEGSRLTVL.

CDR3 sequence reads: CASQFDRGYTRPQYF. CDR3 sequence (DNA): TGTGCCAGCCAGTTTGACAGGGGCTATACCCGTCCGCAGTATTTT. The rearrangement joins TRBV6-2 or TRBV6-3 to TRBJ2-3; 8 positions match TRBD1. V was pared by 8 bases and J by 10 bases, with 17 bases of the junction left unmatched. CDR1 and CDR2 (germline): MNHEY, SVGEGT. The CDR3 totals 15 residues.

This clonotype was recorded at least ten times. CDR3 in DNA: TGTGCCAGTAGTAGGACTAGCGGGAGGGTCCACAATGAGCAGTTCTTC. Translating gives CASSRTSGRVHNEQFF. The gene calls are TRBV19 and TRBJ2-1, with 15 bases aligning to TRBD2. Germline V lookup: CDR1 LNHDA, CDR2 SQIVND (reference sequence). This CDR3 is 16 amino acids long. With 4 bases clipped from V and 5 bases from J, the junction kept 3 bases outside the gene matches.

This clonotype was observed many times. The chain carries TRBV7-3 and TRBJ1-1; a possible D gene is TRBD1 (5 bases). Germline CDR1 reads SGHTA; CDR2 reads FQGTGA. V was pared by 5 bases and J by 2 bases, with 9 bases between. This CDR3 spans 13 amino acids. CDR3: CASSSQGNTEAFF. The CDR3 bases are TGTGCCAGCAGCAGCCAGGGTAACACTGAAGCTTTCTTT.

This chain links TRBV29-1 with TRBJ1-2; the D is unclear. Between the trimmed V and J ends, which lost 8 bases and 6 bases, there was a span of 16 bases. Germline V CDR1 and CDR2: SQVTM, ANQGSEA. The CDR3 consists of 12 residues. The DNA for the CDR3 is TGCAGCACGAGGGAGAGGGCTGATGGCTACACCTTC. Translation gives CSTRERADGYTF.

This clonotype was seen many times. CDR3 amino acids: CSVGTSGSADTQYF. Here the CDR3 DNA reads TGCAGCGTTGGGACTAGCGGGAGCGCAGATACGCAGTATTTT. The rearrangement joins TRBV29-1 to TRBJ2-3; 13 bases are a match to TRBD2. J lost 4 bases, V lost 4 bases, and 2 bases had no gene match. This CDR3 has 14 residues. The germline V gene has CDR1 SQVTM and CDR2 ANQGSEA.

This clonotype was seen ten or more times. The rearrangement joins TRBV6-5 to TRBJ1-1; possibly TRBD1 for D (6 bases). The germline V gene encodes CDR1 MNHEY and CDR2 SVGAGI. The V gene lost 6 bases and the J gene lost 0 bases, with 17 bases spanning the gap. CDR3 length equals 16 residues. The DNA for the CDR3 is TGTGCCAGCAGCCGGCAACAGGGCTCCATGAACACTGAAGCTTTCTTT. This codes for CASSRQQGSMNTEAFF.

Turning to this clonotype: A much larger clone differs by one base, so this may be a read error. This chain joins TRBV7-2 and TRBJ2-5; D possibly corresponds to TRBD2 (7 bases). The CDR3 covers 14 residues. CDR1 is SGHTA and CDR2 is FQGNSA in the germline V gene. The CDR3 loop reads CASSLGAGVETQYF. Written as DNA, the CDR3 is TGCGCCAGCAGCTTGGGGGCGGGGGTAGAGACCCAGTACTTC.

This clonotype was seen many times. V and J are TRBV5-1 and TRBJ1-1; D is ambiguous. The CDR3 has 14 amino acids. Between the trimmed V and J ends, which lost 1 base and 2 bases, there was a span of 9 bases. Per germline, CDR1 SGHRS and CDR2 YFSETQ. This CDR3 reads CASSLQWGNTEAFF. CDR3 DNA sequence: TGCGCCAGCAGCTTGCAATGGGGAAACACTGAAGCTTTCTTT.